This TCR beta chain was sequenced for a study of T cells in Graves' hyperthyroidism and ophthalmopathy. Findings of the study overall: Ophthalmopathy was separated from stable hyperthyroidism by a 13 V-J model.

The CDR3 regions of TCR beta were amplified from RNA transcripts. Carried out on the TCR CDR3, a first-round RT-PCR used the HTBI primer set. In TCRdb, the multiplex PCR reads were re-called with MiXCR into one record per CDR3 protein. This sample carries 300,000 to 400,000 distinct CDR3 sequences, around a sixth of them seen once, and the ten largest clones take around two fifths. The PBMCs had their origin in 8.5 to 10 ml of fresh peripheral blood. This clonotype was seen a few times. The antigen remains undetermined. Specimen: blood. The TCR was taken from a man in his late teens or twenties with Graves' ophthalmopathy.

CDR3 residues: CASTPGRDSNQPQHF. The CDR3 region has the DNA TGTGCCAGCACTCCCGGGAGGGATAGCAATCAGCCCCAGCATTTT. V and J are TRBV6-1 and TRBJ1-5; D call uncertain. Per germline, CDR1 MNHNS and CDR2 SASEGT. Trimming left V 7 bases short and J 0 bases short, with 13 bases between. This CDR3 spans 15 amino acids.